A selection of T cell receptor beta chains follows, all from one sample in a study of blood T cells in healthy people across ages. TCRdb reanalysed the 5' RACE reads using MiXCR and keeps one entry per CDR3 protein. The table has more than 550,000 distinct CDR3 sequences, 20% to 25% seen once; the top ten hold about 22%. The sequenced material came from blood. Every receptor here comes from a man in his sixties or seventies in good health. Each CDR3 is given with its conserved first and last residue. Fields, in order: CDR3 DNA, CDR3 protein, clone size, D gene, J gene, V gene, CDR3 length. The D gene is left open where the match is weak. Some rows mark clone size as missing; the rest say once, few, many or name a class of expanded clone.

CDR3nt: TGTGCCACCAGTGATGGCAGGGGGGTGACGGCTGAAGCTTTCTTT; CDR3aa: CATSDGRGVTAEAFF; abundance: few; d_gene: TRBD1; j_gene: TRBJ1-1; v_gene: TRBV24-1; len: 15
CDR3nt: TGCAGCGTTGTGCTCCAGGGGACCAACGTCCTGACTTTC; CDR3aa: CSVVLQGTNVLTF; abundance: many; d_gene: NA; j_gene: TRBJ2-6; v_gene: TRBV29-1; len: 13
CDR3nt: TGCAGCGTTGTTCGCGGGAAGGGGGCTACCTACGAGCAGTACTTC; CDR3aa: CSVVRGKGATYEQYF; abundance: NA; d_gene: NA; j_gene: TRBJ2-7; v_gene: TRBV29-1; len: 15
CDR3nt: TGTGCCTGCAGCTTATACGGGACAAGGAATACTAACTATGGCTACACCTTC; CDR3aa: CACSLYGTRNTNYGYTF; abundance: few; d_gene: NA; j_gene: TRBJ1-2; v_gene: TRBV7-2; len: 17
CDR3nt: TGTGCCAGCAGCGACCTACTAGCAGATAAGCCACTTAATGAGCAGTTCTTC; CDR3aa: CASSDLLADKPLNEQFF; abundance: few; d_gene: NA; j_gene: TRBJ2-1; v_gene: TRBV5-6; len: 17
CDR3nt: TGTGCCATCAATAGTGGGCTAGCGGGAGTCCTGAATGAGCAGTTCTTC; CDR3aa: CAINSGLAGVLNEQFF; abundance: few; d_gene: TRBD2; j_gene: TRBJ2-1; v_gene: TRBV10-3; len: 16
CDR3nt: TGTGCCAGCAGTTCAGGACCCCAGGTTAGCACAGATACGCAGTATTTT; CDR3aa: CASSSGPQVSTDTQYF; abundance: NA; d_gene: NA; j_gene: TRBJ2-3; v_gene: TRBV28; len: 16
CDR3nt: TGTGCCAGCAGTTCAAGCCTAGCGGGGGGGACCCAGTACTTC; CDR3aa: CASSSSLAGGTQYF; abundance: few; d_gene: TRBD2; j_gene: TRBJ2-5; v_gene: TRBV27; len: 14
CDR3nt: TGCAGTGCTAGGACTACAGGGGCAGAGACCCAGTACTTC; CDR3aa: CSARTTGAETQYF; abundance: NA; d_gene: TRBD1; j_gene: TRBJ2-5; v_gene: TRBV20-1; len: 13
CDR3nt: TGCGCCAGCAGCCTAGACACGGGACGCGCCAAAAACATTCAGTACTTC; CDR3aa: CASSLDTGRAKNIQYF; abundance: few; d_gene: NA; j_gene: TRBJ2-4; v_gene: TRBV5-1; len: 16
CDR3nt: TGCAGTGCTAGAGGGTCGGGGGCCCTAAGGGGGACTGAGGCTTTCTTT; CDR3aa: CSARGSGALRGTEAFF; abundance: NA; d_gene: NA; j_gene: TRBJ1-1; v_gene: TRBV20-1; len: 16
CDR3nt: TGTGCCAGCAGCCGGGACAGCAGAACTAGCACAGATACGCAGTATTTT; CDR3aa: CASSRDSRTSTDTQYF; abundance: NA; d_gene: TRBD1; j_gene: TRBJ2-3; v_gene: TRBV6-5; len: 16
CDR3nt: TGTGCCAGCAGCTTATCACGCCAGGGGGAAAAACTGTTTTTT; CDR3aa: CASSLSRQGEKLFF; abundance: NA; d_gene: NA; j_gene: TRBJ1-4; v_gene: TRBV7-2; len: 14
CDR3nt: TGCGCCAGCAGCTTGTTACAGGGCGGCGACACTGAAGCTTTCTTT; CDR3aa: CASSLLQGGDTEAFF; abundance: NA; d_gene: NA; j_gene: TRBJ1-1; v_gene: TRBV5-1; len: 15
CDR3nt: TGTGCCAGCAGCTTTACTAGCGAGCCGACTACCGTGCAGTTCTTC; CDR3aa: CASSFTSEPTTVQFF; abundance: NA; d_gene: TRBD2; j_gene: TRBJ2-1; v_gene: TRBV5-4; len: 15
CDR3nt: TGCAGCGTTGAAGAGGGTTCAGCAGATACGCAGTATTTT; CDR3aa: CSVEEGSADTQYF; abundance: NA; d_gene: NA; j_gene: TRBJ2-3; v_gene: TRBV29-1; len: 13
CDR3nt: TGTGCCAGCAGTTACGTCAGGACTAAGGAGACCCAGTACTTC; CDR3aa: CASSYVRTKETQYF; abundance: few; d_gene: NA; j_gene: TRBJ2-5; v_gene: TRBV6-5; len: 14
CDR3nt: TGTGCCAGCAGCAGACTAGCGGGACCTAGCTCCTACAATGAGCAGTTCTTC; CDR3aa: CASSRLAGPSSYNEQFF; abundance: few; d_gene: TRBD2; j_gene: TRBJ2-1; v_gene: TRBV5-6; len: 17
CDR3nt: TGTGCCGTCGGCGGGGGCTCTAATGAAAAACTGTTTTTT; CDR3aa: CAVGGGSNEKLFF; abundance: NA; d_gene: NA; j_gene: TRBJ1-4; v_gene: TRBV6-1; len: 13
CDR3nt: TGTGCCAGCAGTCCCGGGGTAGCAGCTTGGGGGTCCTACAATGAGCAGTTCTTC; CDR3aa: CASSPGVAAWGSYNEQFF; abundance: NA; d_gene: NA; j_gene: TRBJ2-1; v_gene: TRBV6-1; len: 18
CDR3nt: TGCGCCAGCAGCCGAGGGGGGACAGGCCAAGAGACCCAGCACTTC; CDR3aa: CASSRGGTGQETQHF; abundance: few; d_gene: TRBD1; j_gene: TRBJ2-5; v_gene: TRBV4-1; len: 15
CDR3nt: TGTGCCAGCAGTCCCACGGGCGGCAACAATCAGCCCCAGCATTTT; CDR3aa: CASSPTGGNNQPQHF; abundance: NA; d_gene: NA; j_gene: TRBJ1-5; v_gene: TRBV12-3/TRBV12-4; len: 15
CDR3nt: TGTGCCAGCAGCTTAACGGGGGTTGGCACTGAAGCTTTCTTT; CDR3aa: CASSLTGVGTEAFF; abundance: NA; d_gene: NA; j_gene: TRBJ1-1; v_gene: TRBV7-3; len: 14
CDR3nt: TGTGCCAGCAGTTACGGGCAGGGGGACGGAAACACCATATATTTT; CDR3aa: CASSYGQGDGNTIYF; abundance: NA; d_gene: TRBD1; j_gene: TRBJ1-3; v_gene: TRBV6-6; len: 15
CDR3nt: TGTGCCAGCAGCCTGGGACTGCTTAATGAAAAACTGTTTTTT; CDR3aa: CASSLGLLNEKLFF; abundance: few; d_gene: NA; j_gene: TRBJ1-4; v_gene: TRBV11-2; len: 14
CDR3nt: TGTGCCAGCGGACCCTACAGGTTCCCACGCTTC; CDR3aa: CASGPYRFPRF; abundance: NA; d_gene: NA; j_gene: TRBJ2-5; v_gene: TRBV12-3/TRBV12-4; len: 11
CDR3nt: TGCGCCAGCAGCTTCAAGGACGGAATTCTGGAGACCCAGTACTTC; CDR3aa: CASSFKDGILETQYF; abundance: NA; d_gene: NA; j_gene: TRBJ2-5; v_gene: TRBV5-1; len: 15
CDR3nt: TGCGCCAGCAGCCATGGACTAGAAGAGACCCAGTACTTC; CDR3aa: CASSHGLEETQYF; abundance: NA; d_gene: TRBD2; j_gene: TRBJ2-5; v_gene: TRBV5-1; len: 13
CDR3nt: TGCGCCAGCAGCCAAATACTAGCGGGAGGATACAATGAGCAGTTCTTC; CDR3aa: CASSQILAGGYNEQFF; abundance: NA; d_gene: TRBD2; j_gene: TRBJ2-1; v_gene: TRBV5-1; len: 16
CDR3nt: TGCGCCAGCAGCCGGGACAGGGGCTCCTACAATGAGCAGTTCTTC; CDR3aa: CASSRDRGSYNEQFF; abundance: many; d_gene: TRBD1; j_gene: TRBJ2-1; v_gene: TRBV5-1; len: 15
CDR3nt: TGTGCCAGCTCACCAGACAGTAGCAATCAGCCCCAGCATTTT; CDR3aa: CASSPDSSNQPQHF; abundance: many; d_gene: NA; j_gene: TRBJ1-5; v_gene: TRBV5-1; len: 14
CDR3nt: TGCAGTGCTGGATTTTGGGATGTAGAGACCCAGTACTTC; CDR3aa: CSAGFWDVETQYF; abundance: few; d_gene: NA; j_gene: TRBJ2-5; v_gene: TRBV20-1; len: 13
CDR3nt: TGTGCCACCTTAGGACAAAGGGACGGCTATGGCTACACCTTC; CDR3aa: CATLGQRDGYGYTF; abundance: NA; d_gene: NA; j_gene: TRBJ1-2; v_gene: TRBV18; len: 14
CDR3nt: TGTGCCAGCAGCTTCCCTAGGAGCAGGGAACGAGGAGAGACCCAGTACTTC; CDR3aa: CASSFPRSRERGETQYF; abundance: NA; d_gene: NA; j_gene: TRBJ2-5; v_gene: TRBV7-9; len: 17
CDR3nt: TGTGCCAGCAACCAACTCGGTGTCGGGAAGAACACTGAAGCTTTCTTT; CDR3aa: CASNQLGVGKNTEAFF; abundance: NA; d_gene: NA; j_gene: TRBJ1-1; v_gene: TRBV5-6; len: 16
CDR3nt: TGTGCCAGCAGCCCACAAGGTACAGTTTCCAATCAGCCCCAGCATTTT; CDR3aa: CASSPQGTVSNQPQHF; abundance: NA; d_gene: NA; j_gene: TRBJ1-5; v_gene: TRBV7-2; len: 16